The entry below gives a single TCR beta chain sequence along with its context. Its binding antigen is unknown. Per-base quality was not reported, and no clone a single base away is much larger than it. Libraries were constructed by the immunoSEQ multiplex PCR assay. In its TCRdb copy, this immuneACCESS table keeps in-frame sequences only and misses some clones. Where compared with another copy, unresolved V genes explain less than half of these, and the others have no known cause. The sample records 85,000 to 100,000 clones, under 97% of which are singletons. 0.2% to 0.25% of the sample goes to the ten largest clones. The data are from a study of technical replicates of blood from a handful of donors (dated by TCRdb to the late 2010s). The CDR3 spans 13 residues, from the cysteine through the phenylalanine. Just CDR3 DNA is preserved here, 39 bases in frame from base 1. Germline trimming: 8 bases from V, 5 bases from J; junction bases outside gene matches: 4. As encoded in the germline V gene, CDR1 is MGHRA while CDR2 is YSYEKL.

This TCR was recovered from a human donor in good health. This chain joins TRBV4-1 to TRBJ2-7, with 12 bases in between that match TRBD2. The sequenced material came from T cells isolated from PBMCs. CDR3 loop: CASSSGRVDEQYF. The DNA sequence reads TGCGCCAGCTCTAGCGGGAGGGTCGACGAGCAGTACTTC.